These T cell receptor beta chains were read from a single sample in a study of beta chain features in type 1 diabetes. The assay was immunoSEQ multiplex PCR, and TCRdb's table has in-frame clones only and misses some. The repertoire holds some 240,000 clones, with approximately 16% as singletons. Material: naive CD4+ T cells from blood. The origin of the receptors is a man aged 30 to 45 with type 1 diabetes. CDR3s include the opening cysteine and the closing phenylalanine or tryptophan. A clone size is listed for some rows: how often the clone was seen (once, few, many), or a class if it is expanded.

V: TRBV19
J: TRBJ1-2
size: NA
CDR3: CASSRYGYTF

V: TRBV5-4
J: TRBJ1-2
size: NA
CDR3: CASSFMTAYGYTF

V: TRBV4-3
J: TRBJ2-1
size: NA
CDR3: CASSQDNAPEQFF

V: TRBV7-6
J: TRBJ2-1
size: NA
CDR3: CASSSRSRLVGNEQFF

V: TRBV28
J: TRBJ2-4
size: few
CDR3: CASSLSEYGKNIQYF

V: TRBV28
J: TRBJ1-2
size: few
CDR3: CARSFNYGYTF

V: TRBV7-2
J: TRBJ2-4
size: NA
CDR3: CASSLDYRKNIQYF

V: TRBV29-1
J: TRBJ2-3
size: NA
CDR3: CSVATGGPTSTQYF

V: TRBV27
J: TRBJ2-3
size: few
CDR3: CASRAGGPVDTQYF

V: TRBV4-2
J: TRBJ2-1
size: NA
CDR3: CASSPPGRVSYNEQFF

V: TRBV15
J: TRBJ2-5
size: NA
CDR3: CATSGYRGETQYF

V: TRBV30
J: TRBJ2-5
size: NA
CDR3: CAWSVGQAIQETQYF

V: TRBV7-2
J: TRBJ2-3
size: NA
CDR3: CASSAGLAGATDTQYF

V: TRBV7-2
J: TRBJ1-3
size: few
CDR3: CASSLDFGRPTYPGNTIYF

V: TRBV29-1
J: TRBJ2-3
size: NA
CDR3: CSPSTATQYF

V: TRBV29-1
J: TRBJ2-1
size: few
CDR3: CSVGSGQGWFF

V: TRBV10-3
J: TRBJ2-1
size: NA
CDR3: CAIADYDNEQFF

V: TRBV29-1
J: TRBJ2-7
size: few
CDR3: CSVASGRAGYEQYF

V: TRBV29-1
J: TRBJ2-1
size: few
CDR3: CSVLRVAYNEQFF

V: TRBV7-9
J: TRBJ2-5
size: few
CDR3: CASSWGDGETQYF

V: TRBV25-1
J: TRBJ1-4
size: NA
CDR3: CASSEGGREKLFF

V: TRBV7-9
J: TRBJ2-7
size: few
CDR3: CASSSTGVWNEQYF

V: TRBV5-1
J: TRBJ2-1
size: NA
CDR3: CASSYNQGSVEQFF

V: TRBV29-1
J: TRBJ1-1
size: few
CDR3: CSGRGQRMNTEAFF

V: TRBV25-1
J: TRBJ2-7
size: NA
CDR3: CASSAVGGRHEQYF

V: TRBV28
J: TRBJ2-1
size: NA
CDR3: CASSSFGTSEANEQFF

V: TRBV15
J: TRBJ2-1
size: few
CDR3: CATSRDRASGKAGEQFF

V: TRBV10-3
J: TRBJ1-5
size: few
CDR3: CAISSGDQPQHF

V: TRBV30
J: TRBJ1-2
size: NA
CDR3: CAWRKVGADGYTF

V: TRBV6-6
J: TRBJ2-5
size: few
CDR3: CASSYQLTETQYF

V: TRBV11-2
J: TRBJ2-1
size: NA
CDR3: CASSPIGGSSYNEQFF

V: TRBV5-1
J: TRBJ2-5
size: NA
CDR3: CASGETSFSSQWTQYF

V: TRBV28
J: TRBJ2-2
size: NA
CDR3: CASSLQSGELFF

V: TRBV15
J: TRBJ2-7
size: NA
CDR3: CATSRPVGHWLEQYF

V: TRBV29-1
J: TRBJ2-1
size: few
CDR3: CSVEDQDTNLNEQFF

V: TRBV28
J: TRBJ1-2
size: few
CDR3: CASSSSDRANYGYTF

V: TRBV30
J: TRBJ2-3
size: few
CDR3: CAWTRGTTSTDTQYF

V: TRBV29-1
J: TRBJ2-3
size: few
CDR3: CSVVGQRLGTDTQYF

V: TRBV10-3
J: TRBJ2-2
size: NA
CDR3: CAISDVDRNTGELFF

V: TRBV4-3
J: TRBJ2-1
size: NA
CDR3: CASSREPGGPVYEQFF

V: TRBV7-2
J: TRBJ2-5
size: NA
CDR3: CASSEGGTRAQYF

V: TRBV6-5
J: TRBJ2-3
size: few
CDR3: CASSSQGTDTQYF

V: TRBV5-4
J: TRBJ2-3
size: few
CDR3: CASIKQGGTDTQYF

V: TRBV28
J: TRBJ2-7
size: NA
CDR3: CASSTSGRGNEQYF

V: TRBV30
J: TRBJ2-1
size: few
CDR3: CAWSGAGGPNEQFF

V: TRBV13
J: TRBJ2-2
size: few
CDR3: CASSLASPNTGELFF

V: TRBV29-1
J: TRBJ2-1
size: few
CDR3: CSVAGYNEQFF

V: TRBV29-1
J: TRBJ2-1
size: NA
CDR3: CSVDRLAGGLNEQFF

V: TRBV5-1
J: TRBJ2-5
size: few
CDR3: CASSFSSVETQYF

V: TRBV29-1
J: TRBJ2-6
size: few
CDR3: CSVAVGGDVLTF

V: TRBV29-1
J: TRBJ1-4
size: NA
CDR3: CSVDRGRGEKLFF

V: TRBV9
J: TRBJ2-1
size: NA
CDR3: CASSAGGSSYNEQFF

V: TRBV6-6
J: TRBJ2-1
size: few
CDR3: CASRSGGADEQFF

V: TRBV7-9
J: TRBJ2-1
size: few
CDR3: CASSLAGGFGNEQFF

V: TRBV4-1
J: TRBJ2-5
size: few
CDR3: CASSQDLGTQQETQYF

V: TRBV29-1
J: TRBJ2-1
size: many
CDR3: CSVSVTSGNEQFF